This T cell receptor (beta chain) was captured in a study of beta chain features in type 1 diabetes (dated by TCRdb to between 2017 and 2018). About the investigation overall: Patients and healthy donors did not differ in mean age, gender distribution, total cell number or subset yield. A total of about 110,000,000 sorted cells were examined across all samples, and a strong correlation was observed between cell number per subset and RNA yield. In the study, recently diagnosed type 1 diabetes patients and matched healthy donors were compared on the TCRB repertoires of their sorted circulating CD4+ T cell subsets. Whereas all 28 donors provided naive and central memory subsets, regulatory and stem cell-like memory subsets were isolated from just 8 patients and about 8 healthy donors. The investigation overall reported the following: Sequencing cDNA rather than genomic DNA could over-represent highly expressing activated cells, although activation and CD3 levels did not differ between groups. A moderate but significant shortening of TCRB CDR3 length was observed in type 1 diabetes patients in all four CD4+ subsets. The naive, central memory and regulatory TCRB repertoires appeared to resemble one another more closely among patients than among healthy donors. Shorter templates might be favored by PCR, yet because patient and control samples were amplified and corrected together, any such skew would affect both groups equally. Because the HLA sub-analyses included only small numbers of individuals, any influence of HLA type on TCRB rearrangement was left unresolved. Fewer insertions and more nucleotide deletions at VDJ recombination sites were observed in patients with type 1 diabetes, implying thymic rearrangement abnormalities.

Trimming at the junction amounts to 2 bases on V and 7 bases on J, and the germline ends lie 9 bases apart. The germline V gene (reference sequence) provides CDR1 GTSNPN and CDR2 SVGIG. The CDR3 runs 12 amino acids, cysteine and phenylalanine included. CDR3 DNA only is kept here, 36 bases in frame from base 1. All of the isolated RNA was reverse transcribed with the High Capacity cDNA Reverse Transcription Kit, so expressed TCRB transcripts were sequenced. Naive, central memory and regulatory T cell samples underwent deep immunoSEQ sequencing, averaging around 3.6 million total reads per sample. Sorted cells were lysed in RLT buffer, and RNA was extracted using DNase-treated RNeasy Micro or Mini kits according to cell number. Each cell subset was processed separately to prevent cross-contamination, with patient and healthy donor samples processed together. The immunoSEQ multiplex PCR was used to amplify TCRB sequences from cDNA, generating 87-bp fragments that spanned the CDR3 region. Sequencing of the amplicons was done on the Illumina HiSeq platform. Processing in the source paper ran as follows. Synthetic template baselines were used to correct PCR bias computationally, reads within Hamming distance 2 were collapsed together, and singletons that could not be merged were discarded. Reads were aligned to IMGT to assign V, D and J genes, CDR3 length, and insertions or deletions at six rearrangement sites. Within each subset, clonotype counts were normalized to the number of sorted cells before true diversity and Gini coefficients were calculated with the tcR R package. Repertoire sharing was quantified using the overlap coefficient calculated on TCRB nucleotide sequences. As a proxy for the pre-selection repertoire, out-of-frame TCRB sequences from naive cells were analyzed. Drawn from immuneACCESS, this table holds only the in-frame rearrangements with V and J called that TCRdb kept. Clones are partly lost; checked studies trace under half to an unresolved V gene and leave the rest unexplained. For V, J and clone size, that table is used; D and trimming come from the DNA. The sample yields approximately 340,000 clones; about 15% were counted once. The biggest ten clones account for 0.019% of the sample.

A single peripheral blood draw of about 116 mL on average was collected from each donor into heparinised tubes. Naive, central memory, regulatory and stem cell-like memory CD4+ T cells were sorted on a BD FACSAria II using a panel including CD45RO, CCR7, CD25, CD127, CD95 and CD27. Every sorted population had a purity above 95%. PBMCs were isolated immediately by Lymphoprep density gradient centrifugation and stained directly without culture. Samples were stained and sorted in pairs, with one healthy donor and one patient per experiment, so that batch effects were minimized. This clone has only a few counts. Which antigen it targets is not known. Qualities for individual bases were not recorded, and no much larger clone is one base off.

This TCR came from a woman aged 18-35 years in good health. The sequenced sample was naive CD4+ T cells from blood. Interpreted using the paper, the cell subset or site label stands for: true naive CD4+ T cells. The chain is made from TRBV30 and TRBJ1-5, with a tentative D gene TRBD1 over 6 matching bases. The DNA sequence reads TGTGCCTGGAGTACTCAGGGGCAGCCCCAGCATTTT. It codes for CAWSTQGQPQHF.